Listed below are T cell receptor beta chains from one sample, sequenced in a study of blood T cell repertoires in COVID-19. Libraries were prepared by immunoSEQ multiplex PCR; TCRdb keeps only in-frame clonotypes and omits some of them. The data hold 50,000 to 65,000 clones, with 72% observed a single time. The sequenced sample consisted of peripheral blood. All receptors derive from a woman aged 65 to 85 with COVID-19, enrolled during active disease. Both conserved end residues are part of each CDR3. The D gene is left open where the match is weak. Size is stated for part of the rows, as once, few or many counts, or as a class when the clone is expanded.

V	D	J	size	CDR3	DNA
TRBV5-1	TRBD1	TRBJ2-2	-	CASSERTGNTGELFF	TGCGCCAGCAGCGAAAGGACAGGGAACACCGGGGAGCTGTTTTTT
TRBV9	-	TRBJ2-5	-	CASSVSSGRETQYF	TGTGCCAGCAGCGTTAGCAGCGGAAGGGAGACCCAGTACTTC
TRBV27	-	TRBJ1-2	-	CASSLPGGGYTF	TGTGCCAGCAGTTTACCAGGAGGTGGCTACACCTTC
TRBV5-1	TRBD1	TRBJ2-7	-	CASSLRDSSEQYF	TGCGCCAGCAGCCTCCGGGACAGTAGCGAGCAGTACTTC
TRBV7-3	-	TRBJ2-2	-	CASSPPGLTGELFF	TGTGCCAGCAGCCCCCCCGGGTTGACCGGGGAGCTGTTTTTT
TRBV7-2	TRBD2	TRBJ2-1	-	CASSSTSGYNEQFF	TGTGCCAGCAGCTCGACTAGCGGATACAATGAGCAGTTCTTC
TRBV5-6	-	TRBJ1-2	-	CASSLGRQDYGYTF	TGTGCCAGCAGCTTGGGCCGCCAGGACTATGGCTACACCTTC
TRBV29-1	-	TRBJ1-1	-	CSVVTANTEAFF	TGCAGCGTTGTAACAGCGAACACTGAAGCTTTCTTT
TRBV18	-	TRBJ1-1	-	CASSPGTNMNTEAFF	TGTGCCAGCTCACCTGGGACAAACATGAACACTGAAGCTTTCTTT
TRBV4-1	TRBD2	TRBJ2-2	few	CASSPLGSGGTGELFF	TGCGCCAGCAGCCCCCTGGGTAGCGGGGGCACCGGGGAGCTGTTTTTT
TRBV18	-	TRBJ1-4	-	CASSPLLNEKLFF	TGTGCCAGCTCACCACTTCTGAATGAAAAACTGTTTTTT
TRBV10-3	TRBD2	TRBJ2-7	-	CAISEPGLLVSSYEQYF	TGTGCCATCAGTGAACCGGGACTACTTGTGAGCTCCTACGAGCAGTACTTC
TRBV4-1	TRBD1	TRBJ2-7	-	CASSHYRGVTYEQYF	TGCGCCAGCAGCCATTACAGGGGCGTGACCTACGAGCAGTACTTC
TRBV19	-	TRBJ1-2	-	CASSNTTVNYGYTF	TGTGCCAGTAGTAACACCACAGTAAACTATGGCTACACCTTC
TRBV19	-	TRBJ2-3	-	CASSIDLEGGTDTQYF	TGTGCCAGTAGTATAGACTTAGAGGGGGGCACAGATACGCAGTATTTT
TRBV7-8	TRBD2	TRBJ2-5	-	CASSLLAGGKETQYF	TGTGCCAGCAGCTTACTAGCGGGGGGTAAAGAGACCCAGTACTTC
TRBV4-3	-	TRBJ1-2	-	CASSQDLRGAGYTF	TGCGCCAGCAGCCAGGATCTTCGGGGGGCTGGCTACACCTTC
TRBV3-1/TRBV3-2	-	TRBJ2-2	-	CASSLRSGNTGELFF	TGTGCCAGCAGCCTCCGTAGCGGCAACACCGGGGAGCTGTTTTTT
TRBV11-2	TRBD2	TRBJ2-1	-	CASSLVSSGEGNEQFF	TGTGCCAGCAGCTTAGTCTCTAGCGGGGAGGGTAATGAGCAGTTCTTC
TRBV7-2	-	TRBJ2-5	few	CASSLAPFRGETQYF	TGTGCCAGCAGCTTAGCGCCTTTTCGGGGGGAGACCCAGTACTTC
TRBV6-6	-	TRBJ1-2	-	CASSPSENYGYTF	TGTGCCAGCAGTCCCAGCGAAAACTATGGCTACACCTTC
TRBV25-1	TRBD2	TRBJ2-3	few	CASVSGMGDTQYF	TGTGCCAGCGTTAGCGGGATGGGAGATACGCAGTATTTT
TRBV18	TRBD1	TRBJ2-2	-	CASSPTGRELFF	TGTGCCAGCTCACCGACAGGGAGGGAGCTGTTTTTT
TRBV7-2	TRBD2	TRBJ2-3	-	CASSERLAPDTQYF	TGTGCCAGCAGCGAACGACTAGCCCCAGATACGCAGTATTTT
TRBV6-6	TRBD1	TRBJ1-6	-	CASTLGQGNSPLHF	TGTGCCAGCACCCTGGGACAGGGAAATTCACCCCTCCACTTT
TRBV5-4	TRBD1	TRBJ1-1	-	CASSEDRGPFQNTEAFF	TGTGCCAGCAGTGAGGACAGGGGGCCTTTTCAGAACACTGAAGCTTTCTTT
TRBV24-1	-	TRBJ1-2	few	CATSAGAKQRGDLYGYTF	TGTGCCACGAGTGCGGGAGCGAAACAGCGAGGGGATCTCTATGGCTACACCTTC